Shown below are 20 T cell receptor beta chains from a single sample sequenced in a study of cytomegalovirus exposure and HLA in healthy donors. The PCR had 60 Vbeta and 13 Jbeta primers. Produced via immunoSEQ multiplex PCR; TCRdb's table is partial and in-frame only. Here the sample spans approximately 120,000 clones, roughly 79% being singletons. Specimen: PBMCs. The receptors were gathered from a woman aged 45-59 years in good health and CMV-seropositive.

This clone was detected a few times. J is TRBJ1-1 and V is TRBV18; TRBD1 aligns across 8 bases. V dropped 6 bases and J dropped 11; count of bases not matched to a gene: 11. This CDR3 spans 13 amino acids. The germline V gene has CDR1 KGHSH and CDR2 LQKENI. Here the CDR3 reads CASSSQGALVAFF. As DNA, the CDR3 is TGTGCCAGCTCCTCTCAGGGGGCGCTAGTGGCTTTCTTT.

The chain is built from TRBV19 and TRBJ2-7, with D possibly being TRBD2 (6 bases). Looked up from germline, CDR1 is LNHDA and CDR2 is SQIVND (reference sequence). Deletions cut 6 bases from V and 7 bases from J, with 16 bases between. This CDR3 contains 13 residues. The DNA of the CDR3 is TGTGCCAGTAGCCGCGGGGCAGGGCAAGAGCAGTACTTC. Translating gives CASSRGAGQEQYF.

The rearrangement uses TRBV19 and TRBJ2-7; TRBD1 is a possible D gene (5 bases). The CDR3 length is 14 residues. The V end was cut by 2 bases, the J end by 2 bases, with 10 bases between. The germline CDR1 and CDR2 sequences are LNHDA and SQIVND (reference sequence). CDR3 nucleotide sequence: TGTGCCAGTAGTATAAGGGGCTCCGCCTACGAGCAGTACTTC. This sequence encodes CASSIRGSAYEQYF.

V is TRBV9 and J is TRBJ2-7, with 12 bases fitting TRBD1. Germline V lookup: CDR1 SGDLS, CDR2 YYNGEE. The CDR3 contains 15 residues. The V gene end was trimmed by 0 bases and the J gene end by 2 bases; junction bases not matched to a gene: 0. CDR3 sequence: CASSVGDRGPYEQYF. The CDR3 region has the DNA TGTGCCAGCAGCGTAGGGGACAGGGGGCCCTACGAGCAGTACTTC.

The chain joins TRBV27 to TRBJ2-3, with 9 bases fitting TRBD2. The CDR3 has 15 residues. CDR1 and CDR2 (germline): MNHEY, SMNVEV (reference sequence). V was clipped by 4 bases and J by 4 bases; unmatched bases: 6. CDR3 in DNA: TGTGCCAGCAGTTGGAGCGGGAGGTTGCCAGATACGCAGTATTTT. Its translation: CASSWSGRLPDTQYF.

This chain uses TRBV15 with TRBJ2-3; 7 nucleotides line up with TRBD2. The V and J ends lost 1 base and 2 bases, in that order; junction bases with no gene match: 3. CDR1 is LNHNV and CDR2 is YYDKDF in the germline V gene (reference sequence). This CDR3 contains 15 residues. The CDR3 DNA reads as TGTGCCACCAGCAGAGCGGGGGGATACACAGATACGCAGTATTTT. It is translated as CATSRAGGYTDTQYF.

The chain links TRBV7-2 to TRBJ2-7; the D gene is possibly TRBD2 (6 bases). Germline assignment: CDR1 SGHTA and CDR2 FQGNSA. With 1 base removed from V and 3 bases from J, the gap between germline ends came to 16 bases. The CDR3 length is 16 residues. CDR3 nucleotide sequence: TGTGCCAGCAGCTTAGGGGAGGTCGGTACAGGCTACGAGCAGTACTTC. Residues: CASSLGEVGTGYEQYF.

The chain is built from TRBV7-9 and TRBJ2-5; a possible D gene is TRBD2 (5 bases). The germline gives CDR1 SEHNR, CDR2 FQNEAQ (reference sequence). Trimming removed 5 bases at V and 0 bases at J, with 10 bases between. CDR3 length: 14 amino acids. The CDR3 sequence is CASSLDSYQETQYF. CDR3 DNA sequence: TGTGCCAGCAGCCTGGACTCGTACCAAGAGACCCAGTACTTC.

The chain carries TRBV18 and TRBJ2-2, with TRBD2 matching over 9 bases. The CDR3 covers 15 residues. V gave up 2 bases and J gave up 4 bases; unmatched junction bases: 2. CDR1 is KGHSH, CDR2 LQKENI, per germline. CDR3 loop: CASSPVAGVTGELFF. CDR3 DNA sequence: TGTGCCAGCTCACCAGTAGCGGGAGTCACCGGGGAGCTGTTTTTT.

This clone occurred once. DNA of the CDR3: TGTGCCAGCAGTCAACCCGGGACAGTATTCGAGCAGTACTTC. This translates into CASSQPGTVFEQYF. The V and J genes are TRBV27 and TRBJ2-7; 7 bases fit TRBD1. After removal of 5 bases from V and 6 bases from J, the junction contained 10 bases not matched to a gene. Germline-derived CDR1 and CDR2 are MNHEY and SMNVEV (reference sequence). This CDR3 is built from 14 residues.

This clone was detected a few times. J is TRBJ2-3 and V is TRBV9; 11 bases are shared with TRBD2. CDR3 length equals 16 residues. V trimming: 4 bases; J trimming: 5 bases; junction bases outside the gene matches: 9. From germline, CDR1 is SGDLS and CDR2 YYNGEE. In DNA form, the CDR3 reads TGTGCCAGCAGCCCAACCTTAGCGGGAGGGGGAGATACGCAGTATTTT. Protein: CASSPTLAGGGDTQYF.

This clone occurred a few times. The identical CDR3 is also encoded by other nucleotide sequences in the sample. The rearrangement links TRBV5-4 to TRBJ2-7; possible D gene TRBD2, 5 bases. Germline CDR1 and CDR2: SGHNT and YYREEE (reference sequence). CDR3 length: 14 amino acids. Between the trimmed V and J ends, which lost 4 bases and 2 bases, there was a span of 13 bases. This chain's CDR3 is CASSNEGSPYEQYF. As DNA, the CDR3 is TGTGCCAGCAGCAACGAGGGCTCCCCCTACGAGCAGTACTTC. Based on the CDR3 plus reference TRBV5-4 and TRBJ2-7, the full variable domain is ETGVTQSPTHLIKTRGQQVTLRCSSQSGHNTVSWYQQALGQGPQFIFQYYREEENGRGNFPPRFSGLQFPNYSSELNVNALELDDSALYLCASSNEGSPYEQYFGPGTRLTVT.

J is TRBJ2-7 and V is TRBV7-9, with 8 bases identical to TRBD2. The V segment lost 4 bases and the J segment 3 bases; nucleotides outside the gene matches: 11. This CDR3 is 16 amino acids long. In germline, CDR1 is SEHNR, CDR2 FQNEAQ (reference sequence). The CDR3 protein is CASSWMGGRSSYEQYF. The CDR3 DNA follows: TGTGCCAGCAGCTGGATGGGCGGGAGGTCTAGCTACGAGCAGTACTTC.

This clone was counted between two and nine times. The rearrangement links TRBV23-1 to TRBJ2-3; D gene ambiguous. TRBV23-1 is annotated as an ORF whose role is uncertain. The CDR3 runs 14 residues. V was shortened by 4 bases and J by 5 bases, with 13 bases between the two germline ends. This CDR3 is CASSLVRWKDTQYF. The CDR3, as DNA: TGCGCCAGCAGTCTGGTCAGGTGGAAAGATACGCAGTATTTT.

CDR3 sequence reads: CASRNDRGHGYTF. The CDR3 bases are TGTGCCAGCAGGAACGACAGGGGGCACGGCTACACCTTC. The rearrangement joins TRBV6-6 to TRBJ1-2; 10 bases match TRBD1. Germline values: CDR1 MNHNY, CDR2 SVGAGI (reference sequence). The CDR3 contains 13 residues. J gave up 8 bases and V 6 bases, and 6 bases lay outside the gene matches.

In DNA form, the CDR3 reads TGTGCCAGCAGTTTCTCCGGGACAGGGGGCAAAACCTTC. Translating it yields CASSFSGTGGKTF. The chain carries TRBV27 and TRBJ1-2; TRBD1 agrees at 12 bases. Unmatched junction bases numbered 7, after V lost 3 bases and J lost 14 bases. There are 13 residues in the CDR3. The germline V gene encodes CDR1 MNHEY and CDR2 SMNVEV (reference sequence).

V gene TRBV5-8 combines with J gene TRBJ2-1; D perhaps matches TRBD2 (6 bases). The germline gives CDR1 SGHTS, CDR2 YDEGEE. The V end lost 4 bases, the J end lost 8 bases, and 16 bases lay between the germline ends. The length of the CDR3 is 14 residues. CDR3 sequence reads: CASSPAGGTDEQFF. CDR3 nucleotide sequence: TGTGCCAGCAGCCCTGCCGGGGGAACCGATGAGCAGTTCTTC. Together with reference TRBV5-8 and TRBJ2-1, the CDR3 gives the full variable domain: EAGVTQSPTHLIKTRGQQATLRCSPISGHTSVYWYQQALGLGLQFLLWYDEGEERNRGNFPPRFSGRQFPNYSSELNVNALELEDSALYLCASSPAGGTDEQFFGPGTRLTVL.

V and J are TRBV11-2 and TRBJ2-3; D is unresolved. Trimming removed 0 bases from V and 6 bases from J, with 4 bases in between. Looked up from germline, CDR1 is SGHAT and CDR2 is FQNNGV. The CDR3 loop spans 12 amino acids. In DNA, the CDR3 is TGTGCCAGCAGCTTAGATATTGATACGCAGTATTTT. Amino acids: CASSLDIDTQYF.

The sample holds a few counts of this clone. The CDR3 nucleotides read TGCGCCAGCAGCCAAGGCACAGGGAAATCCCAGCCCCAGCATTTT. Protein: CASSQGTGKSQPQHF. The rearrangement links TRBV4-3 to TRBJ1-5; D perhaps matches TRBD1 (6 bases). The germline V gene encodes CDR1 LGHNA and CDR2 YSLEER. V was cut by 1 base and J by 7 bases, with 14 bases left in between. This CDR3 comprises 15 residues.

The rearrangement joins TRBV7-9 to TRBJ1-2, with TRBD1 matching over 8 bases. The length of the CDR3 is 14 residues. After removal of 3 bases from V and 7 bases from J, the junction contained 7 bases not matched to a gene. Germline V gene lookup returns CDR1 SEHNR and CDR2 FQNEAQ (reference sequence). Here the CDR3 reads CASSFGQGEGGYTF. CDR3 in DNA: TGTGCCAGCAGCTTTGGACAGGGCGAGGGTGGCTACACCTTC.